This TCR beta chain was profiled in a study of blood T cells in healthy people across ages. Study findings and constraints: In long-lived donors, naive CD4+ cell counts and diversity exceeded those of aged donors.

Primed by a sample-barcoded 5' primer and a J-beta primer mix, a second PCR proceeded for 7 to 11 cycles. Sequencing recovered at least 2.5 million CDR3-containing paired-end reads from each sample. One entry per CDR3 protein, called by TCRdb with MiXCR from the 5' RACE reads. The table records 600,000 to 850,000 distinct CDR3 sequences, 20% to 30% of them present only once. The table lists this clonotype with a few counts. The antigen is not known. Trimming took off 7 bases at V and 4 bases at J, with 13 bases between the two ends. CDR3 length: 13 residues. Germline-derived CDR1 and CDR2 are MDHEN and SYDVKM. These records were also assigned to another study, of T cells of mothers and their children. Turning to that study: Three mothers and their six children, all healthy Caucasians, donated. From each mother came over 9 million TCR beta CDR3 reads, and from each child came a few million.

The rearrangement joins TRBV28 to TRBJ1-1; unclear D gene. Material for sequencing was blood. This receptor was obtained from a boy aged 5-17 years in good health. The CDR3 coding sequence is TGTGCCAGCACCTTCGGGTTTAGCACTGAAGCTTTCTTT. Protein product: CASTFGFSTEAFF.